One sample yielded the 17 T cell receptor beta chains listed below, sequenced in a study of blood T cell repertoires in COVID-19. The table came from immunoSEQ multiplex PCR; TCRdb's copy has only in-frame clones and leaves some out. The sample shows 200,000 or so clones, approximately 82% of them seen only once. Sequencing used peripheral blood. Receptor source: a human donor with acute or convalescent COVID-19. The donor label of this sample is uncertain.

The V call is TRBV5-1, the J call TRBJ1-3; D unclear. Trimming took off 4 bases at V and 0 bases at J, with 11 bases between the two ends. The length of the CDR3 is 15 residues. Germline values: CDR1 SGHRS, CDR2 YFSETQ. The CDR3 region is CASSTEDFSGNTIYF. DNA of the CDR3: TGCGCCAGCAGCACGGAGGATTTCTCTGGAAACACCATATATTTT.

V is TRBV5-6 and J is TRBJ1-2; D uncertain. With 3 bases removed from V and 0 bases from J, the gap between germline ends came to 15 bases. The germline gives CDR1 SGHDT, CDR2 YYEEEE. The CDR3 totals 16 residues. This CDR3 is CASSSSWAAPNYGYTF. The CDR3 DNA reads TGTGCCAGCAGCTCATCATGGGCAGCACCTAACTATGGCTACACCTTC.

The chain couples TRBV18 to TRBJ1-2; a possible D gene is TRBD1 (6 bases). The V end was cut by 6 bases, the J end by 7 bases, with 27 bases between. The V gene's germline CDR1 is KGHSH and CDR2 LQKENI. The CDR3 sequence is 17 residues long. DNA for the CDR3: TGTGCCAGCTCTAGCCTGGGTACAGGGTCGAATTACTTTGGCTACACCTTC. It yields the protein CASSSLGTGSNYFGYTF.

The chain is built from TRBV29-1 and TRBJ1-2; 9 bases fit TRBD1. The V gene's germline CDR1 is SQVTM and CDR2 ANQGSEA. This CDR3 has 13 residues. Trimming took 2 bases from V and 8 from J; bases not matched to a gene: 6. The chain's CDR3 is CSVETPTGGGYTF. The CDR3 nucleotides are TGCAGCGTTGAAACACCGACAGGGGGAGGCTACACCTTC.

V and J are TRBV27 and TRBJ1-2; D is perhaps TRBD1 (6 bases). The CDR3 is made up of 14 amino acids. Between the trimmed V and J ends, which lost 7 bases and 2 bases, there was a span of 14 bases. Germline V lookup: CDR1 MNHEY, CDR2 SMNVEV (reference sequence). The CDR3 nucleotides are TGTGCCAGCATCCGGACAGTAACGAACTATGGCTACACCTTC. It specifies CASIRTVTNYGYTF.

This chain uses TRBV4-2 with TRBJ2-3; 11 positions match TRBD2. This CDR3 spans 18 amino acids. Looked up from germline, CDR1 is LGHNA and CDR2 is YNFKEQ. The V and J ends lost 3 bases and 0 bases, in that order; junction bases with no gene match: 8. CDR3 sequence: CASSQDGTSGASTDTQYF. In DNA form, the CDR3 reads TGTGCCAGCAGCCAGGATGGGACTAGCGGAGCTAGCACAGATACGCAGTATTTT.

This rearrangement joins TRBV12-5 to TRBJ2-7, with a weak D call TRBD2 (5 bases). The germline V and J ends were trimmed by 0 bases and 0 bases, with 15 bases remaining between them. CDR3 length equals 17 residues. In germline, CDR1 is LGHNT, CDR2 FRNRAP. CDR3 in DNA: TGTGCTAGTGGTTTGGTAGTAGGAGCGGAGGCCTCCTACGAGCAGTACTTC. Translating it yields CASGLVVGAEASYEQYF.

The V gene is TRBV7-9, the J gene TRBJ2-1; 9 bases line up with TRBD1. Germline CDR1 SEHNR, CDR2 FQNEAQ (reference sequence). The V gene end was trimmed by 5 bases and the J gene end by 5 bases; junction bases not matched to a gene: 7. The CDR3 length is 15 residues. CDR3 nucleotides: TGTGCCAGCAGCCCGGGACAGGGCGTCAACAATGAGCAGTTCTTC. Amino acids: CASSPGQGVNNEQFF.

This chain uses TRBV5-5 with TRBJ2-1; 9 bases fit TRBD1. The length of the CDR3 is 12 residues. In germline, CDR1 is SGHKS, CDR2 YYEKEE (reference sequence). V dropped 4 bases and J dropped 10; count of bases not matched to a gene: 3. The CDR3, as DNA: TGTGCCAGCAGCCGACAGGGGGGAGAGCAGTTCTTC. Amino acid sequence: CASSRQGGEQFF.

This clone has only one observation. This chain joins TRBV14 and TRBJ2-3, with 13 bases fitting TRBD2. The CDR3 loop spans 15 amino acids. The germline CDR1 and CDR2 sequences are SGHDN and FVKESK. The junction had 0 bases not matched to a gene; V was cut back by 0 bases and J by 6 bases. The CDR3 here is CASSQELAGGDTQYF. As DNA, the CDR3 is TGTGCCAGCAGCCAAGAACTAGCGGGAGGGGATACGCAGTATTTT.

This sequence joins TRBV28 and TRBJ2-7; D is undetermined. The V end lost 5 bases, the J end lost 3 bases, and 23 bases lay between the germline ends. The germline CDR1 and CDR2 sequences are MDHEN and SYDVKM. There are 17 residues in the CDR3. CDR3 residues: CASSPPPQSSFIYEQYF. CDR3 in DNA: TGTGCCAGCAGTCCGCCCCCCCAAAGTAGCTTTATCTACGAGCAGTACTTC.

The chain combines TRBV7-2 with TRBJ2-5; D possibly corresponds to TRBD2 (5 bases). Germline V gives CDR1 SGHTA, CDR2 FQGNSA. The CDR3 totals 15 residues. V was shortened by 2 bases and J by 2 bases, with 12 bases between the two germline ends. CDR3 in amino acids: CASSLLSGFQETQYF. The CDR3 coding sequence is TGTGCCAGCAGCTTATTGAGCGGTTTTCAAGAGACCCAGTACTTC. The full variable domain, in which reference TRBV7-2 and TRBJ2-5 provide the parts outside the CDR3, is GAGVSQSPSNKVTEKGKDVELRCDPISGHTALYWYRQSLGQGLEFLIYFQGNSAPDKSGLPSDRFSAERTGGSVSTLTIQRTQQEDSAVYLCASSLLSGFQETQYFGPGTRLLVL.

Here the CDR3 DNA reads TGCGCCAGCAGCTTGGTGGCAGAAGATCAGCCCCAGCATTTT. Encoded protein: CASSLVAEDQPQHF. The chain carries TRBV5-1 and TRBJ1-5; no clear D gene. V was pared by 0 bases and J by 5 bases, with 9 bases between. CDR3 length equals 14 residues. Germline assignment: CDR1 SGHRS and CDR2 YFSETQ.

The genes are TRBV5-4 and TRBJ2-7; 14 bases agree with TRBD2. This CDR3 region has 12 residues. Germline CDR1 and CDR2: SGHNT and YYREEE (reference sequence). CDR3 sequence (DNA): TGTGCAGGGGGACTAGCGGGAGACGAGCAGTACTTC. This translates into CAGGLAGDEQYF.

The chain uses TRBV9 and TRBJ1-2, with no clear D. The germline CDR1 and CDR2 sequences are SGDLS and YYNGEE. This CDR3 is 17 amino acids long. Trimming stripped 3 bases from V and 1 base from J, with 19 bases between. The CDR3: CASSASTTRRGNYGYTF. For the CDR3, the DNA is TGTGCCAGCAGCGCTTCAACCACGAGGCGCGGTAACTATGGCTACACCTTC.

The chain uses TRBV2 and TRBJ1-2; D ambiguous. CDR1 is SNHLY and CDR2 is FYNNEI in the germline V gene. CDR3 size: 12 residues. Trimming shortened V by 8 bases and J by 2 bases, and 9 bases separated the two germline ends. The DNA for the CDR3 is TGTGCCAGCGCTCAGTCAAACTATGGCTACACCTTC. It codes for CASAQSNYGYTF.

This rearrangement joins TRBV7-3 to TRBJ2-2; D ambiguous. The CDR3 has 16 residues. V lost 5 bases to trimming and J lost 3 bases, with 16 bases between them. Germline CDR1 and CDR2: SGHTA and FQGTGA. CDR3 sequence: CASSKDTGGHTGELFF. CDR3 coding DNA: TGTGCCAGCAGCAAAGACACCGGTGGGCACACCGGGGAGCTGTTTTTT.